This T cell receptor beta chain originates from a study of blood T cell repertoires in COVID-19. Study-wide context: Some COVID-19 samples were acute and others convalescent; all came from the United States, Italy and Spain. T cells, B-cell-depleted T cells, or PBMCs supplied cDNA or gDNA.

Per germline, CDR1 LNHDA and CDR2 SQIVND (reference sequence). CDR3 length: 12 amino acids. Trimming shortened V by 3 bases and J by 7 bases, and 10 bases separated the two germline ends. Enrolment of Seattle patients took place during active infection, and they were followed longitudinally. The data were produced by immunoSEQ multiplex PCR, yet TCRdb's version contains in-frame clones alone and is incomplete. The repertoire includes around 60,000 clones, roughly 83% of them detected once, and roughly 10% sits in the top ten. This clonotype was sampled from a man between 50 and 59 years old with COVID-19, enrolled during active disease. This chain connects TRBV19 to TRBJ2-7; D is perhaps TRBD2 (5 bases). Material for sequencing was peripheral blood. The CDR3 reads CASSIWPGEQYF. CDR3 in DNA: TGTGCCAGTAGTATCTGGCCGGGGGAGCAGTACTTC.